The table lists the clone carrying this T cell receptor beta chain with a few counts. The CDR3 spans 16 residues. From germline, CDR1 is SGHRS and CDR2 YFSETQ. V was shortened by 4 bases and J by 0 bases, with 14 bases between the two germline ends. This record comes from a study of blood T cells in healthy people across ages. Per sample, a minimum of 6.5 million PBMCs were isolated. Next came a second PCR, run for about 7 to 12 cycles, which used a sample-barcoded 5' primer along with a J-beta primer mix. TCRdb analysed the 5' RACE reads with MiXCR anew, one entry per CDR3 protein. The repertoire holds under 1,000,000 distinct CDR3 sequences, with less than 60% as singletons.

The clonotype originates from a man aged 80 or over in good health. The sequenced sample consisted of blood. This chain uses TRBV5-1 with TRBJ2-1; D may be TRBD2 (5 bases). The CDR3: CASSQRGLSSYNEQFF. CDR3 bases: TGCGCCAGCAGCCAAAGAGGACTCAGCTCCTACAATGAGCAGTTCTTC.